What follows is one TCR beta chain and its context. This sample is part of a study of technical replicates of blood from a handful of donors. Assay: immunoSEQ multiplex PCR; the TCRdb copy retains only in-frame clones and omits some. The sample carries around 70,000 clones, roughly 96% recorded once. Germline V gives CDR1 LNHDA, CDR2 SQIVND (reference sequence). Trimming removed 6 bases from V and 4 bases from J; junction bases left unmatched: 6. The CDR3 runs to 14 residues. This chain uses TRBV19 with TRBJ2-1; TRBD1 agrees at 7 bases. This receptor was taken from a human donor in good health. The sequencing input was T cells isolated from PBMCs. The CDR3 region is CASSHRDRYNEQFF. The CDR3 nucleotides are TGTGCCAGTAGCCATCGGGACAGATACAATGAGCAGTTCTTC.